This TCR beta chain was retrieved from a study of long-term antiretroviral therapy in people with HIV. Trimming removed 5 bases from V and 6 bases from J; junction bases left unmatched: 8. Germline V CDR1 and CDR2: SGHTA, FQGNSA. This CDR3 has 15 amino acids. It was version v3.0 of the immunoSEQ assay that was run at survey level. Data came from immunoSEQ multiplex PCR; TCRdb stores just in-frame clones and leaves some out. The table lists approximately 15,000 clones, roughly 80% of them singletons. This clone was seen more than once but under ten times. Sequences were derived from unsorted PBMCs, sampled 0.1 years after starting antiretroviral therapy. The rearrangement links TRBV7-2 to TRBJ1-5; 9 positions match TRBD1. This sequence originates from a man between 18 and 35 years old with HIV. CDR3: CASSQDRGRGQPQHF. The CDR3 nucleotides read TGTGCCAGCAGCCAGGACAGGGGCCGAGGTCAGCCCCAGCATTTT.